Here is one T cell receptor beta chain with its context. The antigen it recognizes is unknown. Base qualities were left out, and no much larger clone turns up one base away. The data were obtained in a study of CD8 T cells in ankylosing spondylitis (dated 2017 in TCRdb). Broadly, across the study: T cell receptor beta repertoires were profiled in healthy donors and ankylosing spondylitis patients so that disease-linked TCR variants could be found. Peripheral blood samples were taken, and synovial fluid was additionally collected from ankylosing spondylitis patients. In total, the full study cohort was made up of some 100 healthy donors and 25 or so ankylosing spondylitis patients.

Sequencing was carried out with an Illumina HiSeq 2500. TCR beta libraries were prepared by quantitative 5'-RACE with molecular barcodes. The authors' pipeline ran thus. A new computational method, built on a probabilistic model of VDJ rearrangement, was used to identify disease-linked TCR variants. TCRdb reran the public reads through fastp at Q25 and MiXCR, keeping productive beta chains. Identical CDR3 proteins give one entry, which carries the most common genes and DNA. TCRdb assigned the V and J calls; the authors' analysis was not used. The sample records 500,000 to 550,000 distinct CDR3 sequences, 12% of which are singletons. 6.8% of the sample is in the top ten clones. The paper's findings and limits, for the study overall: Blood from ankylosing spondylitis patients appeared to be characterized by a TCR beta motif composed of eight highly homologous amino acid variants. Some TCR beta motif variants had previously been reported in synovial fluid and blood of reactive arthritis patients, which suggested common disease-initiation mechanisms. According to the report, matched synovial fluid samples from ankylosing spondylitis patients were significantly enriched for the disease-linked clones. A CD8+ phenotype was shown by the disease-linked clones, which were found at relatively low frequencies in peripheral blood.

This receptor was obtained from a male donor with ankylosing spondylitis. Source material: blood, either unsorted or a sorted T cell fraction (not recorded which).

The base sequence is TGTGCCAGCAGTCCCTCGCCAGCCTACGCGAACACCGGGGAGCTGTTTTTT. Its product reads: CASSPSPAYANTGELFF. The chain was built from TRBV7-6 and TRBJ2-2, with the D gene not confidently named. The V end loses 6 bases and the J end loses 0 bases, and a stretch of 17 bases separates them. Reading the germline V gene gives CDR1 SGHVS and CDR2 FNYEAQ. The CDR3 spans 17 residues, from the cysteine through the phenylalanine. The sequence is cut down to CDR3 DNA, 51 bases in frame from base 1.